This TCR beta chain was recovered during a study of T cells in localized non-small cell lung cancer. In germline, CDR1 is MNHEY, CDR2 SMNVEV (reference sequence). CDR3 length: 16 amino acids. V was clipped by 5 bases and J by 7 bases; unmatched bases: 12. Data came from immunoSEQ multiplex PCR; TCRdb stores just in-frame clones and leaves some out. The table has approximately 23,000 clones, less than 90% seen once. The study, taken as a whole, reports: Sequence data derive from only one tumor region, so heterogeneity remains possible. Adjacent lung was found to contain a median approximately 60 of the top 100 tumor clones.

This clone has more than one count but fewer than ten. The antigen is unknown. The chain recombines TRBV27 with TRBJ2-2; 8 nucleotides match TRBD1. The receptor was isolated from a male donor aged 60 or over with stage I lung adenocarcinoma. The source was peripheral blood, collected before any cancer treatment. The DNA for the CDR3 is TGTGCCAGCAGTGTTCAGGGGGCGCAAATGGGCGGGGAGCTGTTTTTT. Translation gives CASSVQGAQMGGELFF.